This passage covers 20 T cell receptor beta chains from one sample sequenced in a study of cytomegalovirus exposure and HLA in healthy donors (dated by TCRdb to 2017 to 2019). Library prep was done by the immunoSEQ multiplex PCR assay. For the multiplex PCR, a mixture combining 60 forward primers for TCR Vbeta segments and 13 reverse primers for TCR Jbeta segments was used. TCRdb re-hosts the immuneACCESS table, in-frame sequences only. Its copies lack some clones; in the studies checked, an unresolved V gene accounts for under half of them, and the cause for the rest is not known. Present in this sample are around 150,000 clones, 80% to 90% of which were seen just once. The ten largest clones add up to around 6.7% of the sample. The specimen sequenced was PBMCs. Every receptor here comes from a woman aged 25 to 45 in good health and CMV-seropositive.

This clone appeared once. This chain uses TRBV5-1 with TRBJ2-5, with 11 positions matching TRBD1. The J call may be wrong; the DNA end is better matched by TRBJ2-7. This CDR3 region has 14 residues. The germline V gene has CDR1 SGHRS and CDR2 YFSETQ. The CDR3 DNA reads TGCGCCAGCAGCCCAGGGACAGGGGGCTACGAGCAGTACTTC. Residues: CASSPGTGGYEQYF.

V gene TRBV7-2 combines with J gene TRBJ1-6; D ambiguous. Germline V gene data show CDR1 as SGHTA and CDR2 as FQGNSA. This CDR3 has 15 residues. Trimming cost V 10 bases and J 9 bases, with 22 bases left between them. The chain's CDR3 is CATRNFPGGGSPLHF. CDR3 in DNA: TGTGCCACCAGGAACTTTCCCGGAGGTGGTTCACCCCTCCACTTT.

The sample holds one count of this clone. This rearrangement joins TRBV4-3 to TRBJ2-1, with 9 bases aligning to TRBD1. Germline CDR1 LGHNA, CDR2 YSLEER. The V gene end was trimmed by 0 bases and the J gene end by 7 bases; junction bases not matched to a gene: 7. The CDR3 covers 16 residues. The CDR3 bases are TGCGCCAGCAGCCAAGATCTCGGGACAGGGAGAAATGAGCAGTTCTTC. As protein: CASSQDLGTGRNEQFF.

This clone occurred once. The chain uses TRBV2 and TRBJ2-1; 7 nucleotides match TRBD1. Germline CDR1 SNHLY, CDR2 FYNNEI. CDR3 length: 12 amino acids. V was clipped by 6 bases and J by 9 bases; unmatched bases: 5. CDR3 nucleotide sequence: TGTGCCAGCAGATACCCAGGGGGTGAGCAGTTCTTC. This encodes CASRYPGGEQFF.

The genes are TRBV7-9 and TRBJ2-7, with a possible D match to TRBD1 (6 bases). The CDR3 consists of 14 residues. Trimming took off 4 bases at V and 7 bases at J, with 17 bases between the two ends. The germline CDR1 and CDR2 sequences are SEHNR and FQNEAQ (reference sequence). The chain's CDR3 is CASSYGGTGQEQYF. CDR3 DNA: TGTGCCAGCAGCTACGGAGGAACAGGGCAAGAGCAGTACTTC.

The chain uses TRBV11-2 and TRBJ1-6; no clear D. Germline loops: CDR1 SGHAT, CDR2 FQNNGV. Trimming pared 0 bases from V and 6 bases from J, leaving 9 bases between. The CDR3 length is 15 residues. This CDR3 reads CASSLDISVNSPLHF. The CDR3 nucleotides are TGTGCCAGCAGCTTAGATATTTCCGTTAATTCACCCCTCCACTTT.

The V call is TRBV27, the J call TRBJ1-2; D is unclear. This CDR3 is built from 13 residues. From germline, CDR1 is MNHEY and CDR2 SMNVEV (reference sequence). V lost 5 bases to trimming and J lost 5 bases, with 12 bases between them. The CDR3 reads CASSAAGLYGYTF. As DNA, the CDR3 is TGTGCCAGCAGTGCGGCGGGCCTTTATGGCTACACCTTC.

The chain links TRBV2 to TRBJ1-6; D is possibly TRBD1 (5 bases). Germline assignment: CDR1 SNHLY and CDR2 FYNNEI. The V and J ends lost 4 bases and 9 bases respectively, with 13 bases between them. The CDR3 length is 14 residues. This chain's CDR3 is CASSVNGGGSPLHF. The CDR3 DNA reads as TGTGCCAGCAGTGTTAACGGGGGTGGTTCACCCCTCCACTTT. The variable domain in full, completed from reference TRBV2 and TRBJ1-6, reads EPEVTQTPSHQVTQMGQEVILRCVPISNHLYFYWYRQILGQKVEFLVSFYNNEISEKSEIFDDQFSVERPDGSNFTLKIRSTKLEDSAMYFCASSVNGGGSPLHFGNGTRLTVT.

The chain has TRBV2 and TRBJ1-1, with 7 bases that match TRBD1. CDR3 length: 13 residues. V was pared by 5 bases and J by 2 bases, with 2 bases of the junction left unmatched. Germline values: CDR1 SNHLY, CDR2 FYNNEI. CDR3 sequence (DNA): TGTGCCAGCAGTTGGGACAGTAACACTGAAGCTTTCTTT. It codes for CASSWDSNTEAFF.

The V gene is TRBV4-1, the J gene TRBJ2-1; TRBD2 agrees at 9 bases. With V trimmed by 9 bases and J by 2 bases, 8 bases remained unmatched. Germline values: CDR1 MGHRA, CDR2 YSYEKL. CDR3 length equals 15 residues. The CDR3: CASGWGGGAYNEQFF. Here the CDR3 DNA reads TGCGCCAGTGGTTGGGGCGGGGGGGCCTACAATGAGCAGTTCTTC.

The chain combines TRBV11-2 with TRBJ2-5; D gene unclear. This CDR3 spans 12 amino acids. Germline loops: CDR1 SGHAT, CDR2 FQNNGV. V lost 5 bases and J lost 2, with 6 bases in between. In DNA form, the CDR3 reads TGTGCCAGCAGCGCGTCGCAAGAGACCCAGTACTTC. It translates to CASSASQETQYF. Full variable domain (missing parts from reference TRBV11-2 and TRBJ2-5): EAGVAQSPRYKIIEKRQSVAFWCNPISGHATLYWYQQILGQGPKLLIQFQNNGVVDDSQLPKDRFSAERLKGVDSTLKIQPAKLEDSAVYLCASSASQETQYFGPGTRLLVL.

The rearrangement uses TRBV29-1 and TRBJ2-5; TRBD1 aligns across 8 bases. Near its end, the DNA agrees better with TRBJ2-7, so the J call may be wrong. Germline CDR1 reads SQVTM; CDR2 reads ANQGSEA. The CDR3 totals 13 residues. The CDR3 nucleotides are TGCAGCGTTGGACTCGGGACAGGCTACGAGCAGTACTTC. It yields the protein CSVGLGTGYEQYF.

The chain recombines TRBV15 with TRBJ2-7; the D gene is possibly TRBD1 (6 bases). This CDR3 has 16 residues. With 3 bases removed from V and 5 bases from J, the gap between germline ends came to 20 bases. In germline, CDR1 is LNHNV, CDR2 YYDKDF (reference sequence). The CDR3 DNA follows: TGTGCCACCAGCAGTAAAACAGGGTTCAATTTCAACGAGCAGTACTTC. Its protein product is CATSSKTGFNFNEQYF.

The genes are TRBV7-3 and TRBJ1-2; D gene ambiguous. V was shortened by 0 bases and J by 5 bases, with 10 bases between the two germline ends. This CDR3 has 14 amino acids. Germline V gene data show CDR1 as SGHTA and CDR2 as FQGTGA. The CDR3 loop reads CASSLTAAAYGYTF. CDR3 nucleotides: TGTGCCAGCAGCTTAACCGCGGCGGCTTATGGCTACACCTTC.

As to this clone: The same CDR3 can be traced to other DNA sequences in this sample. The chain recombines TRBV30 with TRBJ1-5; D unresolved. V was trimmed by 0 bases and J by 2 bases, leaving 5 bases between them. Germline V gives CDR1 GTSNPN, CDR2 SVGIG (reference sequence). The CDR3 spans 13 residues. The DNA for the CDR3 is TGTGCCTGGAGTGTACGGGGCAATCAGCCCCAGCATTTT. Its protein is CAWSVRGNQPQHF.

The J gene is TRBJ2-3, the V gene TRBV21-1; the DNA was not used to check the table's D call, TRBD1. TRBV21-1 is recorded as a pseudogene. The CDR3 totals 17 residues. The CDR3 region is CASSTDTVNPSTDTQYF. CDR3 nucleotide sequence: TGTGCCAGCAGCACCGACACTGTGAATCCTAGCACAGATACGCAGTATTTT.

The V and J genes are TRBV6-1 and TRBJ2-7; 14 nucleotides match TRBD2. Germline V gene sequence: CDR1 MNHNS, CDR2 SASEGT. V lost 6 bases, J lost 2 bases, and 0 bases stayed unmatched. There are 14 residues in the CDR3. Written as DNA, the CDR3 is TGTGCCAGCAGGACTAGCGGGGGGGCCTACGAGCAGTACTTC. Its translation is CASRTSGGAYEQYF.

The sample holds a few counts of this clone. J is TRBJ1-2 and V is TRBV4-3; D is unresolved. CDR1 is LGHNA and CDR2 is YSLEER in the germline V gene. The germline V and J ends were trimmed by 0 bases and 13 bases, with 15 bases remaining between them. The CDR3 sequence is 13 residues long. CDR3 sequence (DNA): TGCGCCAGCAGCCAAGAGGAGGAGGGCGCTGCCACCTTC. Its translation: CASSQEEEGAATF.

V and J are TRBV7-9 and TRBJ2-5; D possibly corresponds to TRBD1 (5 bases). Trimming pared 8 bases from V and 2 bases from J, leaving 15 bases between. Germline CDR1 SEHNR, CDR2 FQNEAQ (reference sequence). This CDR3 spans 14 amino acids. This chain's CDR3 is CASCDNRYQETQYF. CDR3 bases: TGTGCCAGCTGCGACAACAGGTATCAAGAGACCCAGTACTTC.

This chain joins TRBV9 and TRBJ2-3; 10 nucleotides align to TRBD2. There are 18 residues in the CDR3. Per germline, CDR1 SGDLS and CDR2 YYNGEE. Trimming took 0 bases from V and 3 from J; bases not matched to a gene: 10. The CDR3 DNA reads TGTGCCAGCAGCGTAGGTAGCGGGGGGCCCATTAGGACAGATACGCAGTATTTT. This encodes CASSVGSGGPIRTDTQYF.